This entry is about one T cell receptor beta chain. Its antigen is not known. The sample is drawn from a study of beta chain features in type 1 diabetes. Whole-study context: The examined sorted cells totaled under 120 million across samples.

Every bit of the isolated RNA underwent reverse transcription, so sequencing read expressed TCRB transcripts. An average of approximately 3.6 million reads was obtained for naive, central memory and regulatory T cell samples. Libraries were prepared by immunoSEQ multiplex PCR; TCRdb keeps only in-frame clonotypes and omits some of them. The data show more than 150,000 clones, less than 15% seen once. Via the markers CD45RO/CCR7/CD25/CD127/CD95/CD27, stem cell-like memory, regulatory, central memory and naive CD4+ cells were sorted. Whole-study results and caveats: Naive, central memory and Treg TCRB repertoires seemed to resemble each other more closely in patients than they did in healthy donors.

V was pared by 10 bases and J by 5 bases, with 17 bases between. This CDR3 is 13 amino acids long. Per germline, CDR1 MDHEN and CDR2 SYDVKM. The sequence came from a woman aged 18 to 35 in good health. The rearrangement links TRBV28 to TRBJ2-5; D is uncertain. The sample consisted of central memory CD4+ T cells from blood. The CDR3 DNA is TGTGCCACTCACGGTGGCGCAGGCGAGACCCAGTACTTC. Its protein product is CATHGGAGETQYF.